This TCR beta chain was observed in a study of T cell responses to AZD1222 COVID-19 vaccine. Whole-study results and caveats: A mostly white British donor set with more females was recruited, and clonal diversity was possibly underestimated. Only a handful of AZD1222 recipients tested seropositive at baseline. The repertoires were collected only after the peak T cell response. Two doses of AZD1222 preceded a rise in Spike-specific TCR breadth and depth.

Comment on this clone: The antigen is undetermined.

The length of the CDR3 is 13 residues. V shed 5 bases and J shed 7 bases, with 12 bases lying between them. Generated by immunoSEQ multiplex PCR, the TCRdb table keeps only in-frame clones and is missing some. The sample has roughly 99,000 clones, 75% to 95% seen once; the top ten hold approximately 5.6%. The material sequenced was peripheral blood, taken 28 days after the second AZD1222 dose. The TCR comes from an adult who received the AZD1222 COVID-19 vaccine. This sequence joins TRBV12-3 or TRBV12-4 and TRBJ1-5; no reliable D call. For the CDR3, the DNA is TGTGCCAGCAGTCTCAAGAAATGGCAGCCCCAGCATTTT. Translating gives CASSLKKWQPQHF.